The text below deals with one T cell receptor beta chain. Time point meaning: patch test 3, about 24 weeks after DPC sensitization. The treatment here: therapeutic diphenylcyclopropenone sensitization with weekly scalp DPC. This entry comes from a study of human T cells and chemical hapten exposure. The CDR3 is 16 amino acids. Trimming took 5 bases from V and 5 from J, leaving 21 bases between them. Germline CDR1 is SGHVS and CDR2 is FQNEAQ. TCRdb used MiXCR to reprocess the RACE reads, holding one entry per CDR3 protein. The table has 95,000 to 150,000 distinct CDR3 sequences, approximately 10% seen once; the top ten hold approximately 2.5%.

The genes are TRBV7-8 and TRBJ1-2, with D perhaps TRBD1 (6 bases). The TCR was taken from a woman between 50 and 59 years old with alopecia areata. Some clones in this sample may be carry-over from other donors' samples. The sample was whole blood, taken in connection with sensitization to the hapten diphenylcyclopropenone (DPC). The CDR3 DNA reads TGTGCCAGCAGCGCTGGGTACCGGGCAGGGGATTATGGCTACACCTTC. Residues: CASSAGYRAGDYGYTF.